Listed below are T cell receptor beta chains from one sample, sequenced in a study of type 1 and type 2 diabetes patients. Each CDR3 protein is one row after TCRdb ran MiXCR on the multiplex PCR reads. The sample holds some 250,000 distinct CDR3 sequences; more than 40% are singletons and the top ten take roughly 15%. Sequenced material: peripheral blood mononuclear cells (PBMCs). The receptors originated from a man aged 18 to 29 with type 2 diabetes. The conserved cysteine and the conserved F or W are not part of the CDR3 here. The order of the fields is J gene, V gene, CDR3 length, CDR3 protein.

J: TRBJ2-5
V: TRBV6-4
length: 14
CDR3: ASSDHQQGAKWSQY

J: TRBJ1-2
V: TRBV19
length: 12
CDR3: ASRRRGATYGYT

J: TRBJ2-7
V: TRBV7-8
length: 13
CDR3: ASSSQTGNSYEQY

J: TRBJ1-5
V: TRBV2
length: 12
CDR3: ASSLVGTSQPQH

J: TRBJ1-3
V: TRBV19
length: 13
CDR3: ASTPGHLSGNTIY

J: TRBJ2-7
V: TRBV5-8
length: 15
CDR3: ASSSQVVSVKSYEQY

J: TRBJ2-1
V: TRBV6-2/TRBV6-3
length: 13
CDR3: ASTGPGFSYNEQF

J: TRBJ2-7
V: TRBV29-1
length: 10
CDR3: SVGQGHYEQY

J: TRBJ2-3
V: TRBV5-1
length: 10
CDR3: ASSRQEDTQY

J: TRBJ1-6
V: TRBV30
length: 11
CDR3: AWSEGNNSPLH

J: TRBJ2-3
V: TRBV27
length: 16
CDR3: ASRGGLAGGSGTDTQY

J: TRBJ2-3
V: TRBV6-5
length: 13
CDR3: ASRLGVGDVNTQY

J: TRBJ1-1
V: TRBV20-1
length: 13
CDR3: SARDESAPHTEAF

J: TRBJ1-4
V: TRBV19
length: 12
CDR3: ASRIQGTNEKLF

J: TRBJ2-4
V: TRBV7-6
length: 15
CDR3: ASSLVVGGVAGNIQY

J: TRBJ2-7
V: TRBV4-1
length: 13
CDR3: ASSQETRDPYEQY

J: TRBJ1-1
V: TRBV12-3/TRBV12-4
length: 8
CDR3: ASSLSGAF

J: TRBJ1-1
V: TRBV6-1
length: 11
CDR3: ASSPRLMAEAF

J: TRBJ2-1
V: TRBV2
length: 15
CDR3: ASSLDRRGGSYNEQF

J: TRBJ2-1
V: TRBV7-2
length: 14
CDR3: ASSVVGGGPYNEQF

J: TRBJ1-6
V: TRBV27
length: 14
CDR3: ASRHTRENYNSPLH

J: TRBJ2-5
V: TRBV6-6
length: 13
CDR3: ASRRTGGEKETQY

J: TRBJ1-2
V: TRBV19
length: 14
CDR3: ASSIAWGQGAQGYT

J: -
V: TRBV29-1
length: 12
CDR3: SVDSGASYNEQF

J: TRBJ2-7
V: TRBV28
length: 12
CDR3: ASSSGGRDYEQY

J: TRBJ2-5
V: TRBV20-1
length: 13
CDR3: SARLLPSGQETQY

J: TRBJ2-1
V: TRBV27
length: 13
CDR3: ASSPGTSGYNEQF

J: TRBJ1-3
V: TRBV25-1
length: 12
CDR3: ASTYSGTGNTIY

J: TRBJ1-6
V: TRBV6-6
length: 13
CDR3: ASSPGQGMNSPLH

J: TRBJ1-2
V: TRBV19
length: 11
CDR3: ASSTSGLYGYT

J: TRBJ1-2
V: TRBV25-1
length: 14
CDR3: ASSTTWGTTNYGYT

J: TRBJ2-2
V: TRBV4-3
length: 14
CDR3: ASSQDHRGGPGELF

J: TRBJ2-5
V: TRBV15
length: 11
CDR3: ATSAGSGETQY

J: TRBJ2-5
V: TRBV10-3
length: 14
CDR3: AISYRESGFGETQY

J: TRBJ2-7
V: TRBV27
length: 15
CDR3: ASSLSRGPQSPYEQY

J: -
V: TRBV6-5
length: 10
CDR3: AIGASANEQF

J: TRBJ2-7
V: TRBV7-6
length: 14
CDR3: ASSLLQAGGGSEQY

J: TRBJ1-1
V: TRBV7-2
length: 12
CDR3: ASSPAPMNTEAF

J: TRBJ1-2
V: TRBV24-1
length: 10
CDR3: ATSVGSGGYT

J: TRBJ2-3
V: TRBV28
length: 13
CDR3: ASSGLAGGTDAQY

J: TRBJ2-3
V: TRBV6-1
length: 11
CDR3: ASSYSVSDTQY

J: TRBJ1-1
V: TRBV15
length: 11
CDR3: ATSREWSGEAF

J: TRBJ1-1
V: TRBV10-3
length: 11
CDR3: ATRGQGDGEAF

J: TRBJ2-4
V: TRBV19
length: 15
CDR3: ASSTQDRGGPKNIQY

J: TRBJ2-7
V: TRBV7-2
length: 12
CDR3: ASSFMGTRGEQY

J: TRBJ1-2
V: TRBV19
length: 13
CDR3: ASSIEGGPPYGYT

J: TRBJ2-3
V: TRBV19
length: 12
CDR3: ASSRTPSTDTQY

J: TRBJ2-7
V: TRBV2
length: 8
CDR3: ASMGYEQY

J: TRBJ1-2
V: TRBV12-5
length: 11
CDR3: ASGLDKTGGYT

J: TRBJ1-1
V: TRBV12-3/TRBV12-4
length: 12
CDR3: ASSPRQGRTEAF

J: TRBJ1-5
V: TRBV18
length: 13
CDR3: ASSPSGRSNQPQH

J: TRBJ2-1
V: TRBV7-8
length: 12
CDR3: ASSRGDRNNEQF

J: TRBJ2-4
V: TRBV6-1
length: 11
CDR3: ASSELSVNIQY

J: TRBJ1-2
V: TRBV7-2
length: 12
CDR3: ASSSRLLSDGYT

J: TRBJ2-7
V: TRBV2
length: 9
CDR3: ASRELYEQY

J: TRBJ2-7
V: TRBV19
length: 13
CDR3: ASSARQGASYEQY

J: TRBJ1-5
V: TRBV10-2
length: 14
CDR3: ASMSSWVSRWQPQH

J: TRBJ2-5
V: TRBV7-3
length: 14
CDR3: ASSPLLLGIAETQY